Presented here are 28 T cell receptor beta chains from one specimen sequenced in a study of T-cell reconstitution after alpha-beta-depleted transplantation in children. It was with unique molecular identifiers that the TCRbeta library was prepared. TCRdb re-derived calls from the PCR reads in MiXCR, one entry per CDR3 protein. The sample has 300,000 to 400,000 distinct CDR3 sequences, 20% to 30% seen once; the top ten hold 11%. The sample was PBMCs, mostly from graft donor cells, taken 180 days after TCRalphabeta/CD19-depleted stem cell transplant. These receptor sequences come from a male patient younger than 18 who had a stem cell transplant for acute lymphoblastic leukemia, so the T cells may come from the graft donor.

There are a few counts of this clonotype. The genes are TRBV5-1 and TRBJ1-4, with 7 nucleotides matching TRBD1. The germline V gene has CDR1 SGHRS and CDR2 YFSETQ. V dropped 3 bases and J dropped 2; count of bases not matched to a gene: 7. There are 16 residues in the CDR3. Here the CDR3 DNA reads TGCGCCAGCAGCTGGACAGGCATAAGTACTAATGAAAAACTGTTTTTT. It is translated as CASSWTGISTNEKLFF. The full variable domain, rest sourced from reference TRBV5-1 and TRBJ1-4, is KAGVTQTPRYLIKTRGQQVTLSCSPISGHRSVSWYQQTPGQGLQFLFEYFSETQRNKGNFPGRFSGRQFSNSRSEMNVSTLELGDSALYLCASSWTGISTNEKLFFGSGTQLSVL.

V and J are TRBV4-1 and TRBJ2-5, with 11 bases matching TRBD2. This CDR3 contains 16 residues. V gave up 0 bases and J gave up 4 bases; unmatched junction bases: 4. The germline gives CDR1 MGHRA, CDR2 YSYEKL. The CDR3 bases are TGCGCCAGCAGCCAAGATTCCGGACTAGCGGGAGAGACCCAGTACTTC. The encoded protein is CASSQDSGLAGETQYF.

The genes are TRBV3-1 and TRBJ2-5; 13 bases match TRBD2. V was pared by 4 bases and J by 3 bases, with 11 bases of the junction left unmatched. Germline CDR1 reads LGHDT; CDR2 reads YNNKEL (reference sequence). This CDR3 has 18 amino acids. The CDR3 reads CASSRPGLAGIIKETQYF. CDR3 nucleotide sequence: TGTGCCAGCAGCCGACCGGGACTAGCGGGGATCATTAAAGAGACCCAGTACTTC.

The CDR3 bases are TGCAGTGCTAGGGGACTTCGGGACACTGAAGCTTTCTTT. Translating gives CSARGLRDTEAFF. The chain joins TRBV20-1 to TRBJ1-1; D may be TRBD1 (5 bases). The CDR3 is made up of 13 amino acids. CDR1 DFQATT and CDR2 SNEGSKA come from the germline V gene (reference sequence). Trimming pared 3 bases from V and 3 bases from J, leaving 11 bases between.

The CDR3 protein is CASSYSGQGTKNIQYF. The CDR3 DNA sequence: TGTGCCAGCAGTTACTCAGGACAGGGGACCAAAAACATTCAGTACTTC. This chain uses TRBV6-5 with TRBJ2-4; 9 bases match TRBD1. V dropped 0 bases and J dropped 2; count of bases not matched to a gene: 2. CDR1 MNHEY and CDR2 SVGAGI come from the germline V gene. This CDR3 is built from 16 residues.

The V call is TRBV20-1, the J call TRBJ2-7, with 9 bases fitting TRBD1. The CDR3 extends over 13 amino acids. J was trimmed by 1 base and V by 6 bases; bases with no gene match: 4. CDR1 is DFQATT, CDR2 SNEGSKA, per germline (reference sequence). The DNA for the CDR3 is TGCAGTGCCGCCGGGACAGGGTCCTACGAGCAGTACTTC. Protein sequence: CSAAGTGSYEQYF.

The CDR3 DNA is TGTGCCAGCAGCTTATCCTCGGGGGGCACGGACTACGAGCAGTACTTC. It specifies CASSLSSGGTDYEQYF. V and J are TRBV7-9 and TRBJ2-7; TRBD2 is a possible D gene (7 bases). Germline CDR1 and CDR2: SEHNR and FQNEAQ (reference sequence). This CDR3 has 16 residues. Trimming cost V 2 bases and J 3 bases, with 17 bases left between them.

The gene calls are TRBV4-1 and TRBJ2-3, with D perhaps being TRBD1 or TRBD2 (5 bases each). Trimming took 3 bases from V and 2 from J, leaving 12 bases between them. The V gene's germline CDR1 is MGHRA and CDR2 YSYEKL. This CDR3 comprises 15 residues. The CDR3, as DNA: TGCGCCAGCAGCCATCGGGACCCCCTCACAGATACGCAGTATTTT. It is translated as CASSHRDPLTDTQYF.

This clonotype occurred a few times. V gene TRBV20-1 combines with J gene TRBJ2-5; D may be TRBD2 (6 bases). The CDR3 length is 15 residues. CDR1 and CDR2 from the germline V gene are DFQATT and SNEGSKA (reference sequence). Deletions cut 3 bases from V and 5 bases from J, with 19 bases between. The chain's CDR3 is CSARDYLTPSETQYF. The CDR3 DNA is TGCAGTGCTAGGGACTACCTCACACCCTCCGAGACCCAGTACTTC.

This clonotype was picked up a small number of times. This chain links TRBV11-2 with TRBJ2-2; the D gene is possibly TRBD2 (6 bases). Germline V gene sequence: CDR1 SGHAT, CDR2 FQNNGV. Trimming pared 1 base from V and 0 bases from J, leaving 9 bases between. CDR3 size: 16 residues. CDR3 DNA sequence: TGTGCCAGCAGCTTAGCCCGCGGGACGAACACCGGGGAGCTGTTTTTT. Translation gives CASSLARGTNTGELFF.

V gene TRBV20-1 combines with J gene TRBJ2-6, with unresolved D. CDR1 and CDR2 (germline): DFQATT, SNEGSKA (reference sequence). Trimming removed 0 bases at V and 4 bases at J, with 10 bases between. This CDR3 is built from 15 residues. CDR3 sequence (DNA): TGCAGTGCTAGAGATACAGCTAGAGGGGCCAACGTCCTGACTTTC. Translated, it gives CSARDTARGANVLTF.

In its sample, this clonotype was seen many times. The chain is built from TRBV29-1 and TRBJ2-1; tentatively, D is TRBD2 (6 bases). The CDR3 runs 13 residues. V shed 4 bases and J shed 5 bases, with 12 bases lying between them. Germline V CDR1 and CDR2: SQVTM, ANQGSEA. CDR3 region: CSVVRDPNNEQFF. CDR3 DNA: TGCAGCGTTGTGCGGGACCCCAACAATGAGCAGTTCTTC.

This clonotype was detected only a few times. The chain combines TRBV15 with TRBJ2-7; TRBD2 aligns across 14 bases. The CDR3 contains 17 residues. Germline CDR1 reads LNHNV; CDR2 reads YYDKDF (reference sequence). The V segment lost 3 bases and the J segment 2 bases; nucleotides outside the gene matches: 6. The CDR3 reads CATSRATGLAGAYEQYF. The DNA of the CDR3 is TGTGCCACCAGCAGGGCTACGGGACTAGCGGGAGCCTACGAGCAGTACTTC.

The chain uses TRBV9 and TRBJ1-4; no firm D call. Germline V gene data show CDR1 as SGDLS and CDR2 as YYNGEE. There are 14 residues in the CDR3. The V and J ends lost 5 bases and 3 bases respectively, with 11 bases between them. The CDR3 DNA reads as TGTGCCAGCAGTTCGGTCATGGCTAATGAAAAACTGTTTTTT. Translation: CASSSVMANEKLFF. The variable domain in full, with the rest retrieved from reference TRBV9 and TRBJ1-4, is DSGVTQTPKHLITATGQRVTLRCSPRSGDLSVYWYQQSLDQGLQFLIQYYNGEERAKGNILERFSAQQFPDLHSELNLSSLELGDSALYFCASSSVMANEKLFFGSGTQLSVL.

The rearrangement joins TRBV5-1 to TRBJ1-2; 10 bases line up with TRBD1. Germline V gene sequence: CDR1 SGHRS, CDR2 YFSETQ. The ends lost 4 bases at V and 4 bases at J; junction bases unmatched: 4. This CDR3 has 14 residues. The CDR3 coding sequence is TGCGCCAGCAGCGAGGGACAGGGGACCTATGGCTACACCTTC. Translation gives CASSEGQGTYGYTF.

This chain joins TRBV18 and TRBJ2-5; D may correspond to TRBD1 or TRBD2 (5 bases each). Germline V gene sequence: CDR1 KGHSH, CDR2 LQKENI. Trimming took 2 bases from V and 1 from J, leaving 8 bases between them. The CDR3 is made up of 14 amino acids. The CDR3 bases are TGTGCCAGCTCACCAGGGGGACCCCAAGAGACCCAGTACTTC. Translated, it gives CASSPGGPQETQYF.

The chain recombines TRBV28 with TRBJ1-2; no clear D gene. V was cut by 10 bases and J by 1 base, with 16 bases left in between. The CDR3 covers 14 residues. Per the germline V gene, CDR1 is MDHEN and CDR2 is SYDVKM. The CDR3 DNA reads as TGTGCCATCCTCTCCTTGGGGAGTAACTATGGCTACACCTTC. Translating it yields CAILSLGSNYGYTF.

This clonotype was counted between two and nine times. The chain combines TRBV7-6 with TRBJ2-7; D is perhaps TRBD1 (5 bases). Trimming removed 4 bases at V and 5 bases at J, with 12 bases between. This CDR3 spans 13 amino acids. Looked up from germline, CDR1 is SGHVS and CDR2 is FNYEAQ. CDR3 DNA sequence: TGTGCCAGCAGCTCGAGACAGAGACACGAGCAGTACTTC. Translated: CASSSRQRHEQYF. The variable domain in full, with the rest retrieved from reference TRBV7-6 and TRBJ2-7, is GAGVSQSPRYKVTKRGQDVALRCDPISGHVSLYWYRQALGQGPEFLTYFNYEAQQDKSGLPNDRFSAERPEGSISTLTIQRTEQRDSAMYRCASSSRQRHEQYFGPGTRLTVT.

J is TRBJ2-7 and V is TRBV5-4; TRBD2 matches at 10 bases. The junction had 4 bases not matched to a gene; V was cut back by 4 bases and J by 6 bases. Germline CDR1 SGHNT, CDR2 YYREEE (reference sequence). The CDR3 spans 13 residues. CDR3: CASSTRTSGEQYF. The CDR3, as DNA: TGTGCCAGCAGCACGAGGACTAGCGGCGAGCAGTACTTC.

This clonotype came up a few times. This sequence joins TRBV5-1 and TRBJ2-7; the D call may be TRBD1 or TRBD2 (5 bases each). Germline loops: CDR1 SGHRS, CDR2 YFSETQ. V was shortened by 3 bases and J by 2 bases, with 12 bases between the two germline ends. The CDR3 length is 14 residues. The CDR3 sequence is CASSWDGTTYEQYF. DNA of the CDR3: TGCGCCAGCAGCTGGGACGGGACCACCTACGAGCAGTACTTC. The variable domain in full, with the rest retrieved from reference TRBV5-1 and TRBJ2-7, is KAGVTQTPRYLIKTRGQQVTLSCSPISGHRSVSWYQQTPGQGLQFLFEYFSETQRNKGNFPGRFSGRQFSNSRSEMNVSTLELGDSALYLCASSWDGTTYEQYFGPGTRLTVT.

This clonotype was found a few times. This chain uses TRBV14 with TRBJ1-2; the D is unclear. CDR1 is SGHDN, CDR2 FVKESK, per germline. V lost 0 bases to trimming and J lost 3 bases, with 8 bases between them. CDR3 size: 14 residues. The CDR3 loop reads CASSQEKYDYGYTF. The CDR3 region has the DNA TGTGCCAGCAGCCAAGAGAAATACGACTATGGCTACACCTTC.

A few counts support this clonotype. The chain carries TRBV6-1 and TRBJ2-7; 10 nucleotides line up with TRBD1. CDR3 size: 13 residues. Losses at the gene ends were 6 bases for V and 2 bases for J; bases not matched to a gene: 1. CDR1 is MNHNS and CDR2 is SASEGT in the germline V gene. CDR3 nucleotides: TGTGCCAGCAGGGGGACAGGGGCCTACGAGCAGTACTTC. This codes for CASRGTGAYEQYF.

The CDR3 loop is CASSQDGWENTEAFF. As DNA, the CDR3 is TGTGCCAGCAGCCAAGATGGCTGGGAGAACACTGAAGCTTTCTTT. V usage is TRBV3-1 and J usage is TRBJ1-1; D not certain. The CDR3 loop spans 15 amino acids. Germline CDR1 is LGHDT and CDR2 is YNNKEL (reference sequence). V was clipped by 0 bases and J by 1 base, with 9 bases between them.

In its sample, this clonotype was seen a few times. J is TRBJ2-5 and V is TRBV5-1; D might be TRBD1 (6 bases). Germline V gives CDR1 SGHRS, CDR2 YFSETQ. The CDR3 extends over 14 amino acids. Trimming stripped 4 bases from V and 7 bases from J, with 17 bases between. The DNA for the CDR3 is TGCGCCAGCAGCATAAGACAGGCCTCAGGGACCCAGTACTTC. This encodes CASSIRQASGTQYF.

V usage is TRBV11-2 and J usage is TRBJ2-1; D might be TRBD2 (5 bases). Trimming left V 4 bases short and J 15 bases short, with 16 bases between. The germline V gene encodes CDR1 SGHAT and CDR2 FQNNGV. The CDR3 has 12 amino acids. The CDR3 here is CASSSFRGIAFF. The CDR3 DNA follows: TGTGCCAGCAGCTCATTTCGAGGGATAGCGTTCTTC.

This clonotype occurred many times. V usage is TRBV5-1 and J usage is TRBJ2-1; D not certain. V dropped 0 bases and J dropped 0 bases, with 13 bases sitting between them. CDR3 size: 17 residues. Germline CDR1 and CDR2: SGHRS and YFSETQ. The CDR3 spells CASSLAPLISSYNEQFF. The DNA of the CDR3 is TGCGCCAGCAGCTTGGCCCCCCTGATAAGCTCCTACAATGAGCAGTTCTTC. The full variable domain, with the rest looked up from reference TRBV5-1 and TRBJ2-1, is KAGVTQTPRYLIKTRGQQVTLSCSPISGHRSVSWYQQTPGQGLQFLFEYFSETQRNKGNFPGRFSGRQFSNSRSEMNVSTLELGDSALYLCASSLAPLISSYNEQFFGPGTRLTVL.

This clonotype has just a few counts. The V and J genes are TRBV9 and TRBJ2-3; TRBD2 aligns across 9 bases. J lost 7 bases, V lost 3 bases, and 9 bases had no gene match. CDR1 and CDR2 (germline): SGDLS, YYNGEE. There are 15 residues in the CDR3. The CDR3: CASSAGTSLAYTQYF. In DNA, the CDR3 is TGTGCCAGCAGCGCCGGGACTAGCCTGGCATATACGCAGTATTTT.

The gene calls are TRBV6-6 and TRBJ2-7; no clear D. Trimming pared 7 bases from V and 6 bases from J, leaving 16 bases between. The V gene's germline CDR1 is MNHNY and CDR2 SVGAGI (reference sequence). This CDR3 region has 13 residues. The CDR3 coding sequence is TGTGCCAGCATGGGTACACCGACGAGCGAGCAGTACTTC. It encodes CASMGTPTSEQYF.